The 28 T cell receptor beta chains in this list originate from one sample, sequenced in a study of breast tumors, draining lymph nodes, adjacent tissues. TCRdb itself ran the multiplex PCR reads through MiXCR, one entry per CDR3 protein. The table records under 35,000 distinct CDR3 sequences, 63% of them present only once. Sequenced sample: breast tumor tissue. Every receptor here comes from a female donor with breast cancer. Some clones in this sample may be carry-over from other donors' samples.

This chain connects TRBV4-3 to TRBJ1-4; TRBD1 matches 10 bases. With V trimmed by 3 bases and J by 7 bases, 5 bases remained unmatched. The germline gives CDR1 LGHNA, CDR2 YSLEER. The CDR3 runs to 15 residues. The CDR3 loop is CASSQGTGVGEKLFF. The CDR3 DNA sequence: TGCGCCAGCAGCCAGGGGACAGGGGTGGGTGAAAAACTGTTTTTT.

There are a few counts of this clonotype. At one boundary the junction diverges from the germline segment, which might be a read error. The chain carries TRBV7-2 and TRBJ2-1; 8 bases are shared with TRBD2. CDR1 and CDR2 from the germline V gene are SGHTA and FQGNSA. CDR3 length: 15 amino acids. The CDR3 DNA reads TGTGCCAGCAGACGGGGGTCTAGCGGGTACAATGAGCAGCCCTTC. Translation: CASRRGSSGYNEQPF.

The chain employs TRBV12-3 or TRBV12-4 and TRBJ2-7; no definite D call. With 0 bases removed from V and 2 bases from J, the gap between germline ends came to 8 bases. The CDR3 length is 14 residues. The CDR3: CASSLAQFPYEQYF. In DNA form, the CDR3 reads TGTGCCAGCAGTTTAGCACAGTTCCCCTACGAGCAGTACTTC.

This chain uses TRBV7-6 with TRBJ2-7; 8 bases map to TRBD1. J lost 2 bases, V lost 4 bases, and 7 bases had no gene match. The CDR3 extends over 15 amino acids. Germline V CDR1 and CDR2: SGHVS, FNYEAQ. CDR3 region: CASSSAGTGAYEQYF. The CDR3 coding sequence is TGTGCCAGCAGCTCTGCCGGGACAGGAGCCTACGAGCAGTACTTC.

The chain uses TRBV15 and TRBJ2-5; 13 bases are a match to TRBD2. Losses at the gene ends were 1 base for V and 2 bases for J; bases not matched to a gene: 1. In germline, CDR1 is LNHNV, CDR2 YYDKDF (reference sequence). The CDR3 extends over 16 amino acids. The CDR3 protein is CATSRGTSGGQETQYF. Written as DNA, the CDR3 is TGTGCCACCAGCAGAGGGACTAGCGGGGGTCAAGAGACCCAGTACTTC.

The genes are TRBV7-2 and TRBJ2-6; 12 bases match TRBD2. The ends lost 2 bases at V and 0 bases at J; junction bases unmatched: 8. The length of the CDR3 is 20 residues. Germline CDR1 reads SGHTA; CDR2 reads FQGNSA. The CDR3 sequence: CASSLRGLAGGTSGANVLTF. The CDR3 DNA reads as TGTGCCAGCAGCTTAAGAGGGCTAGCGGGGGGGACCTCTGGGGCCAACGTCCTGACTTTC.

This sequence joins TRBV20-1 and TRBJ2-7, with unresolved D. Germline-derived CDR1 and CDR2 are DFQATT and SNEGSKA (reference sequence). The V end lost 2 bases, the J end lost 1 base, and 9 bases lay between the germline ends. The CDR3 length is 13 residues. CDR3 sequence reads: CSARSVESYEQYF. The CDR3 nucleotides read TGCAGTGCTAGATCGGTAGAATCCTACGAGCAGTACTTC.

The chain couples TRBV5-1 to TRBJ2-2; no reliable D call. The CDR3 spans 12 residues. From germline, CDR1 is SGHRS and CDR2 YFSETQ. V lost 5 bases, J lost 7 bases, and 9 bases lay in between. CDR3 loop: CASRLDGGELFF. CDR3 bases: TGCGCCAGCAGGCTGGACGGCGGGGAGCTGTTTTTT.

Here the CDR3 reads CSARGQGVGETQYF. The CDR3 nucleotides are TGCAGCGCCAGGGGACAGGGGGTGGGAGAGACCCAGTACTTC. This chain connects TRBV29-1 to TRBJ2-5; 11 nucleotides agree with TRBD1. The ends lost 7 bases at V and 4 bases at J; junction bases unmatched: 8. The CDR3 has 14 amino acids. Per the germline V gene, CDR1 is SQVTM and CDR2 is ANQGSEA. The full variable domain, rest sourced from reference TRBV29-1 and TRBJ2-5, is SAVISQKPSRDICQRGTSLTIQCQVDSQVTMMFWYRQQPGQSLTLIATANQGSEATYESGFVIDKFPISRPNLTFSTLTVSNMSPEDSSIYLCSARGQGVGETQYFGPGTRLLVL.

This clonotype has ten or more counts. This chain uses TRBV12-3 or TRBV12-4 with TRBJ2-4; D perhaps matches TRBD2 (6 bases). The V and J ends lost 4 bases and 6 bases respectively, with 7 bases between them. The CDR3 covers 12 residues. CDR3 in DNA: TGTGCCAGCAGTTCTAGCGCAAACATTCAGTACTTC. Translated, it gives CASSSSANIQYF.

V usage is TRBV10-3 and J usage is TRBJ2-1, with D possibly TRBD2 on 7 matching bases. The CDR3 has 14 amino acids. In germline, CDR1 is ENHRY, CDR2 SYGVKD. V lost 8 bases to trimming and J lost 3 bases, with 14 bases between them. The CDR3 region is CAIERGGNYNEQFF. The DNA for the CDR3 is TGTGCCATCGAAAGGGGGGGAAACTACAATGAGCAGTTCTTC.

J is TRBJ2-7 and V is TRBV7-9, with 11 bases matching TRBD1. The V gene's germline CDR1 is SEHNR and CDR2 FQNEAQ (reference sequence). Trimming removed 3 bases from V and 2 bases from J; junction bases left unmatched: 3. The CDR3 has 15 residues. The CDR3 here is CASSFGQGATYEQYF. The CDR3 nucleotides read TGTGCCAGCAGCTTCGGACAGGGGGCCACCTACGAGCAGTACTTC.

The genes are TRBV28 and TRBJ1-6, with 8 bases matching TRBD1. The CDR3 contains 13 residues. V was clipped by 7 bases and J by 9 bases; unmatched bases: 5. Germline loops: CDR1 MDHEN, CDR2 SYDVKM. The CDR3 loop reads CASKAGGSSPLHF. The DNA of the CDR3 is TGTGCCAGCAAGGCAGGGGGCAGTTCACCCCTCCACTTT. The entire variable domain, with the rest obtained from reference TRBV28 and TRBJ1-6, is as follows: DVKVTQSSRYLVKRTGEKVFLECVQDMDHENMFWYRQDPGLGLRLIYFSYDVKMKEKGDIPEGYSVSREKKERFSLILESASTNQTSMYLCASKAGGSSPLHFGNGTRLTVT.

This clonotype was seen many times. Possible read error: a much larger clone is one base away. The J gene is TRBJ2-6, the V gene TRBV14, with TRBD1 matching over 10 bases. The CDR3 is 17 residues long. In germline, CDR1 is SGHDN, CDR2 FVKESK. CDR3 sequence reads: CASSPGTGEAGATVLTF. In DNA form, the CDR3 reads TGTGCCAGCAGCCCTGGGACAGGGGAAGCTGGGGCCACCGTCCTGACTTTC.

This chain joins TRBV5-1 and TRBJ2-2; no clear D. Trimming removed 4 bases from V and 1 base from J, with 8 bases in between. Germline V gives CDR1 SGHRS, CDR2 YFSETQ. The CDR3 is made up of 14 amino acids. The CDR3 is CASSATGNTGELFF. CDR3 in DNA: TGCGCCAGCAGCGCGACGGGGAACACCGGGGAGCTGTTTTTT.

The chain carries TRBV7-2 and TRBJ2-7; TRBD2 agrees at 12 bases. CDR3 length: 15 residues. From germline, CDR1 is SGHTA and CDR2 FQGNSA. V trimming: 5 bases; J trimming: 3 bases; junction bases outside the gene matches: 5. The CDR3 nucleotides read TGTGCCAGCAGCCCAACTAGCGGGGGGCTCTACGAGCAGTACGTC. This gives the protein CASSPTSGGLYEQYV.

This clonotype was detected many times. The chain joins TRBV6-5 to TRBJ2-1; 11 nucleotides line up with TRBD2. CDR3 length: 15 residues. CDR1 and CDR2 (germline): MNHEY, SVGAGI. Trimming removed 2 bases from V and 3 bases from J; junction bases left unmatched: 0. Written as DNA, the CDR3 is TGTGCCAGCAGTTACCTAGCGGGGGGCTACAATGAGCAGTTCTTC. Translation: CASSYLAGGYNEQFF.

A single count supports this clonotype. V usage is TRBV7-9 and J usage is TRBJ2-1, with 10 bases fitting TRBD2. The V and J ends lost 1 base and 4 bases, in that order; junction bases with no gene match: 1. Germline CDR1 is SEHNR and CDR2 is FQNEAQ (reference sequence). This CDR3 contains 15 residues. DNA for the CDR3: TGTGCCAGCAGCTTAGTAGCGGGGGGTTACAATGAGCAGTTCTTC. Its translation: CASSLVAGGYNEQFF.

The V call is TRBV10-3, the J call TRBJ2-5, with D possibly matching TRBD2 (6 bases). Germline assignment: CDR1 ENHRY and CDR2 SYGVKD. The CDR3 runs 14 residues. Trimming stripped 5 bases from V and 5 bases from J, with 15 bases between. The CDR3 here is CAISISGLGETQYF. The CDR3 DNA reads TGTGCCATCAGTATATCGGGACTCGGCGAGACCCAGTACTTC.

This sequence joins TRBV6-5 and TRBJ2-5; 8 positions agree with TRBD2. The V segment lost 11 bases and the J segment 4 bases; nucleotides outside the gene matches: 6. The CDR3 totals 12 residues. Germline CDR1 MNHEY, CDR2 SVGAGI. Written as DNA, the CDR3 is TGTGCCCGAGGACTAGCTGGAGAGACCCAGTACTTC. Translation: CARGLAGETQYF.

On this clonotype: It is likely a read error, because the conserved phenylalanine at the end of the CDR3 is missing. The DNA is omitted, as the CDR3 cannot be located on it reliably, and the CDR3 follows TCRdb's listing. CDR3 sequence: CASSLVGGRPPPIN. The chain employs TRBV5-1 and TRBJ2-3; TRBD2 is taken as the D call from the table, unchecked against the DNA. The CDR3 is made up of 14 amino acids, end residues included. CDR1 is SGHRS and CDR2 is YFSETQ in the germline V gene.

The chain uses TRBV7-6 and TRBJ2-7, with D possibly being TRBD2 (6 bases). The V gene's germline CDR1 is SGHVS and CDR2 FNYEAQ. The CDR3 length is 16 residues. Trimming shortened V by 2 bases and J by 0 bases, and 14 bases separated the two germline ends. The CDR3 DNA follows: TGTGCCAGCAGCTTAAGGTTGGCGGGGAGCTCCTACGAGCAGTACTTC. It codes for CASSLRLAGSSYEQYF.

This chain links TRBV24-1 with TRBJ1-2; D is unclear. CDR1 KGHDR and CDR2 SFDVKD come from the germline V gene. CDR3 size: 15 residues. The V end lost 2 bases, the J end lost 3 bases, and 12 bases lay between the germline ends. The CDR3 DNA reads TGTGCCACCAGTGATTCCGATGGGCATGACTATGGCTACACCTTC. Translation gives CATSDSDGHDYGYTF.

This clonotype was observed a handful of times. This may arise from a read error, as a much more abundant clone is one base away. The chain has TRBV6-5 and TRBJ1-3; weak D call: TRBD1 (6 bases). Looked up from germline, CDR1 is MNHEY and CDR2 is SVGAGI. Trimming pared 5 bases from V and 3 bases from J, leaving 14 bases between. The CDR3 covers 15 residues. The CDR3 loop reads CASSLLGALGNTIYF. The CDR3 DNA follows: TGTGCCAGCAGTCTCCTGGGGGCGCTTGGAAACACCATATATTTT.

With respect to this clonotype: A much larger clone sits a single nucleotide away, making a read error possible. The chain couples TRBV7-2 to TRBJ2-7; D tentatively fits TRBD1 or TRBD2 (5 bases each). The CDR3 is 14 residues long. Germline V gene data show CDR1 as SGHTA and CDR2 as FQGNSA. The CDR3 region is CAGRMAGSSYEQYF. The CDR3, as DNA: TGTGCCGGCAGAATGGCAGGGAGTTCCTACGAGCAGTACTTC. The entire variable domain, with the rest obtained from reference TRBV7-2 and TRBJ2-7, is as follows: GAGVSQSPSNKVTEKGKDVELRCDPISGHTALYWYRQSLGQGLEFLIYFQGNSAPDKSGLPSDRFSAERTGGSVSTLTIQRTQQEDSAVYLCAGRMAGSSYEQYFGPGTRLTVT.

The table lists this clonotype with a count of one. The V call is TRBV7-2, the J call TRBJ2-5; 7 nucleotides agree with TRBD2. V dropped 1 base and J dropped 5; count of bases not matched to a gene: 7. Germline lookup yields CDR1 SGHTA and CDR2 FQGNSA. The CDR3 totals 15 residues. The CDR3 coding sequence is TGTGCCAGCAGCTTAGTGGGGGGGGGTGTGGAGACCCAGTACTTC. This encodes CASSLVGGGVETQYF.

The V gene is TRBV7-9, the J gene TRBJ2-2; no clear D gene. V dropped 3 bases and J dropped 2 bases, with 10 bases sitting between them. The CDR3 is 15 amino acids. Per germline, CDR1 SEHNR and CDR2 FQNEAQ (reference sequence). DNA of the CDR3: TGTGCCAGCAGCTTGGCGGACGCTAACACCGGGGAGCTGTTTTTT. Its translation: CASSLADANTGELFF.

In DNA form, the CDR3 reads TGTGCCAGCAGTGAGCGCACGGCAGATACGCAGTATTTT. Its protein product is CASSERTADTQYF. The rearrangement uses TRBV25-1 and TRBJ2-3, with D hard to call. The CDR3 has 13 amino acids. Germline V gene sequence: CDR1 MGHDK, CDR2 SYGVNS. V was cut by 3 bases and J by 4 bases, with 8 bases left in between.